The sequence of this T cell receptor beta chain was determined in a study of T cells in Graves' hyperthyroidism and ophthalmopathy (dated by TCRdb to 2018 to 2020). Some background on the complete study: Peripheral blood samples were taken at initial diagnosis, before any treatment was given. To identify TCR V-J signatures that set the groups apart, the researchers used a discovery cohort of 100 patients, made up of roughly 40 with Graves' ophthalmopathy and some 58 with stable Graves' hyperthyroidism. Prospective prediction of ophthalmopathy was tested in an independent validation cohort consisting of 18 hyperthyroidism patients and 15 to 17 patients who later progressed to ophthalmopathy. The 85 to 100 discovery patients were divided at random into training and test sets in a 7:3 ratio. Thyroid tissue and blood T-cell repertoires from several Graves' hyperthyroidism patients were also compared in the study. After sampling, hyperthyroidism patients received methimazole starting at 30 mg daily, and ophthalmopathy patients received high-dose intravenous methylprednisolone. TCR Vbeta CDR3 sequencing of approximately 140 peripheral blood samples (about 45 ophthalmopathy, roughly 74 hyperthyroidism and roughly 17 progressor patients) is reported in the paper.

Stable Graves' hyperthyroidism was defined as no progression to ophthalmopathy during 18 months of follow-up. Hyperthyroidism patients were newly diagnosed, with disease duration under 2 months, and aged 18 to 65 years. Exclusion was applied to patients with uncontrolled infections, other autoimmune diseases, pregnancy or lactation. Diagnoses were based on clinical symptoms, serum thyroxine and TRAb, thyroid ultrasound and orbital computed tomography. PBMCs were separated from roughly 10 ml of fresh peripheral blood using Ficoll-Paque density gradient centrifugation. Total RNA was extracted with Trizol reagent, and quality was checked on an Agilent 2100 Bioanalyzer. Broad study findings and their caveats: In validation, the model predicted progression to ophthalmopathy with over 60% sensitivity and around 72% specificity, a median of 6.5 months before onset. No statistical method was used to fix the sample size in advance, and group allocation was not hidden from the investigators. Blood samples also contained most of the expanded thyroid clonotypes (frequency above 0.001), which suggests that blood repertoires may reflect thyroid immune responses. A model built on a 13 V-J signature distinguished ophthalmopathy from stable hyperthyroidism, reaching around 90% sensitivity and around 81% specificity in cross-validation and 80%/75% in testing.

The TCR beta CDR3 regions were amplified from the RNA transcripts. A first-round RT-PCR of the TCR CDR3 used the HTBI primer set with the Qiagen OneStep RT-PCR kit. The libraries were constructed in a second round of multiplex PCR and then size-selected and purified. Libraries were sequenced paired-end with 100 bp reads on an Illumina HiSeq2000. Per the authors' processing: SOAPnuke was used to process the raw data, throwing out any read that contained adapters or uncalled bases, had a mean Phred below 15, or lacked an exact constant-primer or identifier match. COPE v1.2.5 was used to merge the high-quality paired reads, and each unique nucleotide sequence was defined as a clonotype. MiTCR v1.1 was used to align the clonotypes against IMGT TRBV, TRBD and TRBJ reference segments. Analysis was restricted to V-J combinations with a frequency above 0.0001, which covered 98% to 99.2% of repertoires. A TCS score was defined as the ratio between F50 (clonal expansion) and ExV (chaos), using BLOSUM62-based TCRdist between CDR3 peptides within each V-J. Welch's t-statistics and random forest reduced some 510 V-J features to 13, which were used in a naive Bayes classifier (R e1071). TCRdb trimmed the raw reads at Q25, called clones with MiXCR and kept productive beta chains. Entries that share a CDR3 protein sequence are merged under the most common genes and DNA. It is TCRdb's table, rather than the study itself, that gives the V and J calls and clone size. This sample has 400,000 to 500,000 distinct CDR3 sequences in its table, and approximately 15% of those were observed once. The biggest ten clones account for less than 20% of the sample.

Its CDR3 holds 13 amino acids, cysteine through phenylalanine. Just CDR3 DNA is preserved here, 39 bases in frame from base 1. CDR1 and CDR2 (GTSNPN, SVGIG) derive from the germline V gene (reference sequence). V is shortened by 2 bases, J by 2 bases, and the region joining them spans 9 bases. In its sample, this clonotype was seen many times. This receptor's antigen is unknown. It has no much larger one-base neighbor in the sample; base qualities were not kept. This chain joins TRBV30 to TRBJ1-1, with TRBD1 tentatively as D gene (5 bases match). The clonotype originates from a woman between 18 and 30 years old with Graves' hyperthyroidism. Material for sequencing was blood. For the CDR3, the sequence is CAWSRQGNTEAFF. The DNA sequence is TGTGCCTGGAGTCGCCAGGGTAACACTGAAGCTTTCTTT.